The 8 T cell receptor beta chains presented below share a single source sample, sequenced in a study of Ad26.COV2.S vaccination and SARS-CoV-2 variants. Libraries were prepared by immunoSEQ multiplex PCR; TCRdb keeps only in-frame clonotypes and omits some of them. Of roughly 380,000 clones listed, 88% are singletons. Treatment here: some 19 received Ad26.COV2.S at low or high dose, single or two shots; roughly 5 received placebo; per-sample allocation not given. Specimen acquisition occurred on day 63 following the initial vaccine or placebo injection. The sample was peripheral blood, taken in a trial of Ad26.COV2.S vaccine versus placebo. Receptors were obtained from a person aged 18-65 years who received the Ad26.COV2.S COVID-19 vaccine or a placebo.

The chain recombines TRBV15 with TRBJ1-4; the match to TRBD1 covers 11 bases. V shed 0 bases and J 2 bases; nucleotides not matched to a gene: 11. Per germline, CDR1 LNHNV and CDR2 YYDKDF (reference sequence). The CDR3 is 20 amino acids. The CDR3 sequence is CATSRDIGQGAGRTNEKLFF. In DNA, the CDR3 is TGTGCCACCAGCAGAGATATAGGACAGGGGGCTGGAAGGACTAATGAAAAACTGTTTTTT.

The chain recombines TRBV5-8 with TRBJ2-4; TRBD2 might be the D (5 bases). The CDR3 consists of 15 residues. From germline, CDR1 is SGHTS and CDR2 YDEGEE. Trimming removed 1 base at V and 6 bases at J, with 14 bases between. CDR3 in DNA: TGTGCCAGCAGCTTGAATTACGCGGCGGGAAACATTCAGTACTTC. Its translation is CASSLNYAAGNIQYF.

The chain joins TRBV28 to TRBJ2-2; unclear D gene. The V gene's germline CDR1 is MDHEN and CDR2 SYDVKM. The CDR3 is made up of 13 amino acids. V was cut by 1 base and J by 7 bases, with 7 bases left in between. CDR3 coding DNA: TGTGCCAGCAGTTTATCCCTTGACGGGGAGCTGTTTTTT. The encoded protein is CASSLSLDGELFF. Full variable domain (missing parts from reference TRBV28 and TRBJ2-2): DVKVTQSSRYLVKRTGEKVFLECVQDMDHENMFWYRQDPGLGLRLIYFSYDVKMKEKGDIPEGYSVSREKKERFSLILESASTNQTSMYLCASSLSLDGELFFGEGSRLTVL.

This chain uses TRBV7-3 with TRBJ2-3; D uncertain. CDR3 length: 11 residues. Germline lookup yields CDR1 SGHTA and CDR2 FQGTGA. V lost 0 bases to trimming and J lost 5 bases, with 0 bases between them. The chain's CDR3 is CASSLTDTQYF. The CDR3 DNA follows: TGTGCCAGCAGCTTAACAGATACGCAGTATTTT.

This clone is a singleton in its sample. The chain combines TRBV29-1 with TRBJ1-1, with 7 bases matching TRBD1. CDR1 is SQVTM, CDR2 ANQGSEA, per germline. V shed 2 bases, J shed 6 bases, and the junction held 6 bases outside the gene matches. The CDR3 has 13 residues. The chain's CDR3 is CSVEPRGGAEAFF. The CDR3 bases are TGCAGCGTTGAACCCAGGGGGGGTGCTGAAGCTTTCTTT.

The gene calls are TRBV5-1 and TRBJ1-3, with TRBD1 as a possible D gene (6 bases). CDR3 size: 17 residues. Germline CDR1 SGHRS, CDR2 YFSETQ. Trimming cost V 4 bases and J 0 bases, with 17 bases left between them. The CDR3 spells CASSEEGGSSSGNTIYF. In DNA, the CDR3 is TGCGCCAGCAGCGAAGAGGGGGGTTCGAGCTCTGGAAACACCATATATTTT.

This rearrangement joins TRBV9 to TRBJ2-3, with D perhaps TRBD1 (6 bases). The CDR3 is 15 amino acids. The V gene lost 0 bases and the J gene lost 2 bases, with 10 bases spanning the gap. CDR1 is SGDLS, CDR2 YYNGEE, per germline. The CDR3: CASSVAHRVTDTQYF. The CDR3 DNA reads as TGTGCCAGCAGCGTAGCCCACAGGGTCACAGATACGCAGTATTTT. Looking up the rest from reference TRBV9 and TRBJ2-3 gives the full variable domain: DSGVTQTPKHLITATGQRVTLRCSPRSGDLSVYWYQQSLDQGLQFLIQYYNGEERAKGNILERFSAQQFPDLHSELNLSSLELGDSALYFCASSVAHRVTDTQYFGPGTRLTVL.

The chain recombines TRBV25-1 with TRBJ2-7; tentatively, D is TRBD1 (6 bases). V was cut by 1 base and J by 2 bases, with 6 bases left in between. The CDR3 sequence is 13 residues long. Per the germline V gene, CDR1 is MGHDK and CDR2 is SYGVNS. The CDR3 reads CASSEWDTYEQYF. The CDR3 DNA is TGTGCCAGCAGTGAATGGGACACCTACGAGCAGTACTTC.